This T cell receptor (beta chain) was profiled in a study of blood T cell repertoires in COVID-19. Study-wide background: Whether acute or convalescent, the COVID-19 samples came from the United States, Italy and Spain.

Profiling relied on immunoSEQ multiplex PCR, and the TCRdb table lists in-frame clones only, not all of them. This sample carries 210,000 or so clones, 88% of them seen once, and the ten largest clones take roughly 3.7%. Those who participated ranged in age from roughly 18 to 89 years and resided in some 24 US areas. Participant reports of clinical history set cohort assignment. Contact with a PCR-confirmed or clinician-diagnosed COVID-19 case occurred within 2 weeks of entry. CDR1 and CDR2 from the germline V gene are SGHTA and FQGNSA. The CDR3 has 15 amino acids. V lost 1 base to trimming and J lost 3 bases; unmatched junction nucleotides: 5.

The sample comprised PBMCs or T cells enriched from blood (not recorded which). The clonotype was recovered from a young woman who had been exposed to COVID-19. The chain links TRBV7-2 to TRBJ1-2; 7 bases fit TRBD1. As DNA, the CDR3 is TGTGCCAGCAGCTTAGTAACAGGGGCGTACTATGGCTACACCTTC. Amino acids: CASSLVTGAYYGYTF.